The TCR beta chain under discussion was sequenced for a study of cytomegalovirus exposure and HLA in healthy donors. On this clone: Its target is unknown.

Findings and caveats of the study: A cluster of highly shared sequence variants was likely a sequencing artifact.

The study ran its PCR with 60 Vbeta and 13 Jbeta primers. Produced via immunoSEQ multiplex PCR; TCRdb's table is partial and in-frame only. The sample consists of under 150,000 clones, 65% to 90% of them appearing once. The study sampled nominally healthy donors, though unrecorded immune exposures were likely. Sequencing was performed on PBMCs. The TCR originated in a girl between 2 and 10 years old in good health and CMV-seronegative.

The CDR3 spells CASSLAARVDNSPLHF. The CDR3 nucleotides are TGTGCCAGCAGCTTAGCCGCCAGGGTGGATAATTCACCCCTCCACTTT. The chain recombines TRBV7-2 with TRBJ1-6, with TRBD1 as a possible D gene (5 bases). The CDR3 is made up of 16 amino acids. V was trimmed by 0 bases and J by 5 bases, leaving 11 bases between them. CDR1 and CDR2 from the germline V gene are SGHTA and FQGNSA.